This TCR beta chain was profiled in a study of blood T cells in healthy people across ages. With a J-beta primer mix and a sample-barcoded 5' primer, a second PCR ran about 6 to 11 cycles. Using its own MiXCR run on the 5' RACE reads, TCRdb lists one record per CDR3 protein. The table includes fewer than 750,000 distinct CDR3 sequences, 52% detected once. V lost 5 bases and J lost 2; bases outside the gene matches: 5. CDR3 length: 14 residues. Germline V gene sequence: CDR1 SGHAT, CDR2 FQNNGV. Sequenced input: blood. The clonotype was recovered from a woman older than 75 in good health. This chain links TRBV11-2 with TRBJ2-5, with 7 nucleotides matching TRBD1. In nucleotides, the CDR3 is TGTGCCAGCAGCGTGGGACAGCAACAAGAGACCCAGTACTTC. Translated: CASSVGQQQETQYF.